This T cell receptor (beta chain) emerged from a study of blood T cell repertoires in COVID-19. As for the study in general: The origin of the acute and convalescent COVID-19 samples was the United States, Italy and Spain. The cDNA or gDNA used as material had been derived from T cells, B-cell-depleted T cells, or PBMCs.

Per the study methods: Amplifying reference gene primers gave estimates of nucleated cell counts. Clones were sequenced by immunoSEQ multiplex PCR, and TCRdb holds only the in-frame ones, with some missing. Clone size and V and J calls were adopted from that table, with D and trimming inferred from the DNA. The table has 250,000 to 300,000 clones, 85% to 90% seen once. The TCR sequence derives from a man younger than 35 with active or convalescent COVID-19. Sequencing was done on a sample of peripheral blood.

CDR3 protein: CASSLEGANTEAFF. CDR3 nucleotides: TGCGCCAGCAGCTTGGAGGGAGCGAACACTGAAGCTTTCTTT. The rearrangement joins TRBV5-1 to TRBJ1-1, with unresolved D. The V gene's germline CDR1 is SGHRS and CDR2 YFSETQ. V lost 0 bases and J 1 base, leaving 7 bases between the germline ends. The CDR3 is 14 residues long.